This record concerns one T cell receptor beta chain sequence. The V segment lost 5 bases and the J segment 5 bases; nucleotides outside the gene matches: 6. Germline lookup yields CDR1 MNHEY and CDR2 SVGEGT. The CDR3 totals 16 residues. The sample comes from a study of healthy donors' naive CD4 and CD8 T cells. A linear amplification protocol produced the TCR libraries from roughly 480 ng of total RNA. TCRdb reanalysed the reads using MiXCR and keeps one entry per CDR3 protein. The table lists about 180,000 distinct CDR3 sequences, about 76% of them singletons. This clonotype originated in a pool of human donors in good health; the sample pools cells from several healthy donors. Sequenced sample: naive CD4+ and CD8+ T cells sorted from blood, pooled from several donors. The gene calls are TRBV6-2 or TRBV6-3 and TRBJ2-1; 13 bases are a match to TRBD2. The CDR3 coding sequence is TGTGCCAGCAGTCCGACGGGACTAGCGGGGAACAATGAGCAGTTCTTC. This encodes CASSPTGLAGNNEQFF.